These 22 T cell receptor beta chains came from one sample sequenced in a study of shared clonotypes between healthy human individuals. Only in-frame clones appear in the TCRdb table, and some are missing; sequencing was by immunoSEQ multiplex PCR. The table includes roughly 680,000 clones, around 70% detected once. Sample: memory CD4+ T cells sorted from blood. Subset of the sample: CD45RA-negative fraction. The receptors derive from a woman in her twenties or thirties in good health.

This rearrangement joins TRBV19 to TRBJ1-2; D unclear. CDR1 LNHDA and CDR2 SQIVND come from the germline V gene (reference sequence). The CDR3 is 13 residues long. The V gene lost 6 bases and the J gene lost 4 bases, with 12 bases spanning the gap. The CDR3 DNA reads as TGTGCCAGTAGAACATCAGAGCGCTATGGCTACACCTTC. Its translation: CASRTSERYGYTF.

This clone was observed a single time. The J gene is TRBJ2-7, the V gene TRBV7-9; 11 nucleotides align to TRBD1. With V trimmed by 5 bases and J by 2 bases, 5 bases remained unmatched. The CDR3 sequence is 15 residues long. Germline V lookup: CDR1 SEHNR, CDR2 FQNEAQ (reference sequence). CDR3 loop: CASSRGQGAAYEQYF. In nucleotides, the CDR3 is TGTGCCAGCAGCCGCGGACAGGGGGCGGCCTACGAGCAGTACTTC.

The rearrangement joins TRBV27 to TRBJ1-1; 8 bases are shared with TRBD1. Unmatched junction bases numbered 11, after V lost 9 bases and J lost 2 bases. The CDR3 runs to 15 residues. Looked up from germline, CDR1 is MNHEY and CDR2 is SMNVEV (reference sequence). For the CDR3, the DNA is TGTGCCAGTATATACCGGGACAGGAGTAACACTGAAGCTTTCTTT. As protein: CASIYRDRSNTEAFF.

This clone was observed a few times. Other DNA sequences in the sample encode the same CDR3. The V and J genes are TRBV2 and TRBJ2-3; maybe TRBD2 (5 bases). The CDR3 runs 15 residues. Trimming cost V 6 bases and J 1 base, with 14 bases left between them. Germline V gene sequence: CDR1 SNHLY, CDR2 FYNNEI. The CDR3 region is CASSPLTSGTDTQYF. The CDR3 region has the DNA TGTGCCAGCAGCCCCTTAACTAGTGGCACAGATACGCAGTATTTT.

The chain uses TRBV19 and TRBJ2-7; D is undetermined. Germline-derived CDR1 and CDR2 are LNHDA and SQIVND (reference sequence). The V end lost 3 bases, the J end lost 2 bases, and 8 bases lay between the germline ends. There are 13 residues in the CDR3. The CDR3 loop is CASSIVNTYEQYF. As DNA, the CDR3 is TGTGCCAGTAGTATCGTCAATACCTACGAGCAGTACTTC.

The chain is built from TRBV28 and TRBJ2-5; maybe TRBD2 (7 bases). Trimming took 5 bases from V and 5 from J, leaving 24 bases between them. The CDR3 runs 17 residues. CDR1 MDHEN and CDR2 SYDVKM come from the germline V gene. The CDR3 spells CASSTLGGRFKMETQYF. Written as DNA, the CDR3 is TGTGCCAGCAGTACCCTCGGGGGGCGCTTCAAAATGGAGACCCAGTACTTC.

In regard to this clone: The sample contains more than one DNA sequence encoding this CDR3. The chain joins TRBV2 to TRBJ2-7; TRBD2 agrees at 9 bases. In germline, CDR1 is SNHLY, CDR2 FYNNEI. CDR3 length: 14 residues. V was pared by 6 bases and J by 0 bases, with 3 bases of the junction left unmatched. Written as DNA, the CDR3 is TGTGCCAGCAGGGGACTAGCTTCCTCCTACGAGCAGTACTTC. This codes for CASRGLASSYEQYF.

Here the CDR3 reads CAWDKDRRGRTGANVLTF. Here the CDR3 DNA reads TGTGCCTGGGACAAGGACAGACGTGGTCGAACTGGGGCCAACGTCCTGACTTTC. The J gene is TRBJ2-6, the V gene TRBV30; D is possibly TRBD1 (6 bases). V shed 5 bases and J shed 2 bases, with 22 bases lying between them. The CDR3 has 18 residues. CDR1 and CDR2 (germline): GTSNPN, SVGIG (reference sequence).

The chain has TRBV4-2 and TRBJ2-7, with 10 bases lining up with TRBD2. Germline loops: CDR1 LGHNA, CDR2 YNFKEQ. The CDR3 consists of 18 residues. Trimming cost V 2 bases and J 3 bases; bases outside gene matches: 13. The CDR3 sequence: CASSQQSAGGAVVYEQYF. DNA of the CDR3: TGTGCCAGCAGCCAACAATCAGCGGGAGGGGCGGTAGTCTACGAGCAGTACTTC.

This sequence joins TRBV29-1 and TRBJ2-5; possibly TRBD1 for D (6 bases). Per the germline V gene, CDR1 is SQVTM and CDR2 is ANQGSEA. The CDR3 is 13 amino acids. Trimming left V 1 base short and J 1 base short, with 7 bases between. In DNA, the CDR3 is TGCAGCGTTGAAGTGGGGGCCCAAGAGACCCAGTACTTC. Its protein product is CSVEVGAQETQYF.

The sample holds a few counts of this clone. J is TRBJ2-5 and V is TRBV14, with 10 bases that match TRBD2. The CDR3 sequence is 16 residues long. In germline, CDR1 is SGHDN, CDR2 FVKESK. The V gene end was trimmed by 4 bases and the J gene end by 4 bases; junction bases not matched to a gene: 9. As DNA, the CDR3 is TGTGCCAGCAGCCCGCATAACAGACTAGCGGGAGAGACCCAGTACTTC. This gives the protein CASSPHNRLAGETQYF.

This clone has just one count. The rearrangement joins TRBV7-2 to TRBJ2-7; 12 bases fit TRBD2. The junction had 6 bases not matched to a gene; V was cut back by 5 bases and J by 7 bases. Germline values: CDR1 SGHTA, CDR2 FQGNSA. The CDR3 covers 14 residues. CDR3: CASSHGLAGNEQYF. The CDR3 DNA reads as TGTGCCAGCAGCCACGGACTAGCGGGAAATGAGCAGTACTTC.

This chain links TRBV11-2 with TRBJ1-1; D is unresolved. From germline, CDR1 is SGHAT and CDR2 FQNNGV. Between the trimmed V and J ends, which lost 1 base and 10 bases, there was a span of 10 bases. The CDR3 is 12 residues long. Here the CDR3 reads CASSLVEGGAFF. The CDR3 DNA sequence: TGTGCCAGCAGCTTAGTAGAGGGTGGAGCTTTCTTT.

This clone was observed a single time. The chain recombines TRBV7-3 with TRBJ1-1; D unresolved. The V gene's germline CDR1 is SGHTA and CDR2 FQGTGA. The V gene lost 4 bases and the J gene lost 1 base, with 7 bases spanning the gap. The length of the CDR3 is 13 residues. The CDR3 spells CASSSGWNTEAFF. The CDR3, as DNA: TGTGCCAGCAGCTCTGGGTGGAACACTGAAGCTTTCTTT.

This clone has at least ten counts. CDR3 sequence (DNA): TGCAGCGTTGAGCCACAGGGGCAAGAGACCCAGTACTTC. This translates into CSVEPQGQETQYF. V and J are TRBV29-1 and TRBJ2-5, with TRBD1 matching 7 bases. Looked up from germline, CDR1 is SQVTM and CDR2 is ANQGSEA. J was trimmed by 2 bases and V by 3 bases; bases with no gene match: 3. The CDR3 sequence is 13 residues long.

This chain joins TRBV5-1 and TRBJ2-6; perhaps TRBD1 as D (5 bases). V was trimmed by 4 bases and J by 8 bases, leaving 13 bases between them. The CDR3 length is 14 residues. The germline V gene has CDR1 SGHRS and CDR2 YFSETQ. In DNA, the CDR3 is TGCGCCAGCAGCCAGACAGCAGGTTCCAACGTCCTGACTTTC. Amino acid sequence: CASSQTAGSNVLTF.

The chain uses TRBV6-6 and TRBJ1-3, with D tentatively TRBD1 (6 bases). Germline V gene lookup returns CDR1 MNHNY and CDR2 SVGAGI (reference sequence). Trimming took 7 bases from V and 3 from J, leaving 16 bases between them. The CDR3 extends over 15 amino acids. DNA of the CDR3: TGTGCCAGCACTAATTACCAGGGGCTTGGAAACACCATATATTTT. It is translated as CASTNYQGLGNTIYF.

CDR3 nucleotides: TGTGCCACCCCGACCGTGGGAAACTATGGCTACACCTTC. It yields the protein CATPTVGNYGYTF. The rearrangement links TRBV7-9 to TRBJ1-2; D is unclear. Trimming left V 10 bases short and J 2 bases short, with 14 bases between. Germline V gives CDR1 SEHNR, CDR2 FQNEAQ (reference sequence). The length of the CDR3 is 13 residues.

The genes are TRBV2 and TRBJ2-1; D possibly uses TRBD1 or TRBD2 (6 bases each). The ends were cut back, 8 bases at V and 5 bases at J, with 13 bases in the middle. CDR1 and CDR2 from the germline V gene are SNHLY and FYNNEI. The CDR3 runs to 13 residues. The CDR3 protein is CASRGRTDNEQFF. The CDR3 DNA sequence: TGTGCCAGCCGGGGGAGGACAGACAATGAGCAGTTCTTC.

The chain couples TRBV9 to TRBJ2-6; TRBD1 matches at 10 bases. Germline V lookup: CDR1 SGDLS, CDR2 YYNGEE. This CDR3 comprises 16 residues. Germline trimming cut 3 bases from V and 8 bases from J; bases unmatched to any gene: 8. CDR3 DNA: TGTGCCAGCAGCGCACCCGGGACAGGGGTTACCAACGTCCTGACTTTC. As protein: CASSAPGTGVTNVLTF.

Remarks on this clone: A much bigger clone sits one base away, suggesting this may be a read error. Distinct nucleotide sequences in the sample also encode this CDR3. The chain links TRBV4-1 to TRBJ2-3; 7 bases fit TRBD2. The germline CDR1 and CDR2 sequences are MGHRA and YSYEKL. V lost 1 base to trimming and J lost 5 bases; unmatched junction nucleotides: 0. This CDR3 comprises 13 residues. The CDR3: CASSQAGGDTQYF. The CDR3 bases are TGCGCCAGCAGCCAAGCGGGAGGAGATACGCAGTATTTT.

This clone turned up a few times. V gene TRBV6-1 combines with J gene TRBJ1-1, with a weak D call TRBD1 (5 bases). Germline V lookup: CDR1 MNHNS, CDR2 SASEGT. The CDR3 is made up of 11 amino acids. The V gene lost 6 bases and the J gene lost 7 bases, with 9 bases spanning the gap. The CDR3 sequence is CASRGPGEAFF. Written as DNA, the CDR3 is TGTGCCAGCAGGGGGCCTGGTGAAGCTTTCTTT.